Listed below are T cell receptor beta chains from one sample, sequenced in a study of T cell responses to AZD1222 COVID-19 vaccine. TCRdb keeps only in-frame clones here, not all; method: immunoSEQ multiplex PCR. The sample has 86,000 or so clones, approximately 91% seen once. The material sequenced was peripheral blood, taken 28 days after the second AZD1222 dose. Receptor source: an adult who received the AZD1222 COVID-19 vaccine. The CDR3 runs from the conserved cysteine through the conserved F or W. Each record gives: CDR3 protein, CDR3 DNA, clone size, D gene, V gene, J gene. A D gene is named only where the DNA matches it firmly. Clone size is shown for a subset of rows, as once, few, many or a class of expanded clone.

CDR3 protein: CASSRTGPLPGNTIYF; CDR3 DNA: TGTGCCAGCAGCCGGACAGGGCCCCTCCCTGGAAACACCATATATTTT; clone size: NA; D gene: TRBD1; V gene: TRBV3-1/TRBV3-2; J gene: TRBJ1-3
CDR3 protein: CASSVDAGPRSGNTIYF; CDR3 DNA: TGTGCCAGCAGCGTAGATGCAGGCCCTCGCTCTGGAAACACCATATATTTT; clone size: NA; D gene: NA; V gene: TRBV9; J gene: TRBJ1-3
CDR3 protein: CASSRSGVDYGYTF; CDR3 DNA: TGTGCCAGCAGTCGGTCGGGGGTGGACTATGGCTACACCTTC; clone size: NA; D gene: NA; V gene: TRBV2; J gene: TRBJ1-2
CDR3 protein: CASSYSSRLAGDNYEQYF; CDR3 DNA: TGTGCCAGCAGTTACTCGAGTAGACTAGCGGGAGACAACTACGAGCAGTACTTC; clone size: NA; D gene: TRBD2; V gene: TRBV6-2/TRBV6-3; J gene: TRBJ2-7
CDR3 protein: CAISDVAVGTDTQYF; CDR3 DNA: TGTGCCATCAGTGACGTGGCAGTCGGCACAGATACGCAGTATTTT; clone size: NA; D gene: NA; V gene: TRBV10-3; J gene: TRBJ2-3
CDR3 protein: CASSLLGTSGYTF; CDR3 DNA: TGTGCCAGCAGTTTACTCGGGACTTCTGGCTACACCTTC; clone size: NA; D gene: NA; V gene: TRBV27; J gene: TRBJ1-2
CDR3 protein: CASSYQKAVPDTQYF; CDR3 DNA: TGTGCCAGCAGTTATCAAAAGGCCGTCCCAGATACGCAGTATTTT; clone size: NA; D gene: NA; V gene: TRBV27; J gene: TRBJ2-3
CDR3 protein: CASSLGGGAANTGELFF; CDR3 DNA: TGTGCCAGCAGCTTGGGAGGAGGGGCCGCGAACACCGGGGAGCTGTTTTTT; clone size: NA; D gene: NA; V gene: TRBV5-4; J gene: TRBJ2-2
CDR3 protein: CASRETGSTDTQYF; CDR3 DNA: TGTGCCAGTAGGGAGACAGGGTCCACAGATACGCAGTATTTT; clone size: NA; D gene: TRBD1; V gene: TRBV19; J gene: TRBJ2-3
CDR3 protein: CASSKSGDYGDEQFF; CDR3 DNA: TGTGCCAGCAGCAAATCGGGAGATTACGGCGATGAGCAGTTCTTC; clone size: NA; D gene: NA; V gene: TRBV21-1; J gene: TRBJ2-1
CDR3 protein: CASSHYGTSGSYEQYF; CDR3 DNA: TGTGCCAGCAGCCACTATGGGACTAGCGGGAGTTACGAGCAGTACTTC; clone size: NA; D gene: TRBD2; V gene: TRBV3-1/TRBV3-2; J gene: TRBJ2-7
CDR3 protein: CASSPGLARETQYF; CDR3 DNA: TGTGCCAGCTCACCGGGACTAGCAAGAGAGACCCAGTACTTC; clone size: NA; D gene: TRBD2; V gene: TRBV18; J gene: TRBJ2-5
CDR3 protein: CASSQDASGVTNYGYTF; CDR3 DNA: TGTGCCAGCAGCCAAGATGCCTCTGGGGTAACTAACTATGGCTACACCTTC; clone size: NA; D gene: NA; V gene: TRBV4-2; J gene: TRBJ1-2
CDR3 protein: CASSLPSNPSTDTQYF; CDR3 DNA: TGTGCCAGCAGCCTACCCTCTAATCCTAGCACAGATACGCAGTATTTT; clone size: NA; D gene: NA; V gene: TRBV6-2/TRBV6-3; J gene: TRBJ2-3
CDR3 protein: CASSLGRRANYGYTF; CDR3 DNA: TGTGCCAGCAGCCTGGGACGGAGAGCTAACTATGGCTACACCTTC; clone size: NA; D gene: NA; V gene: TRBV6-5; J gene: TRBJ1-2
CDR3 protein: CAWSVLGRNSPLHF; CDR3 DNA: TGTGCCTGGAGTGTACTTGGAAGAAATTCACCCCTCCACTTT; clone size: NA; D gene: NA; V gene: TRBV30; J gene: TRBJ1-6
CDR3 protein: CASSPGGGYYEQYF; CDR3 DNA: TGTGCCAGCAGCCCCGGGGGGGGCTACTACGAGCAGTACTTC; clone size: few; D gene: TRBD2; V gene: TRBV7-2; J gene: TRBJ2-7
CDR3 protein: CASSPSGQLYNEQFF; CDR3 DNA: TGTGCCAGCAGCCCCTCGGGACAGCTTTACAATGAGCAGTTCTTC; clone size: NA; D gene: TRBD1; V gene: TRBV3-1/TRBV3-2; J gene: TRBJ2-1